This T cell receptor (beta chain) was sequenced during a study of blood T cell repertoires in COVID-19 (dated by TCRdb to 2019 to 2021). Regarding the research as a whole: Samples from collaborators originated in the United States, Italy and Spain and spanned both the acute and convalescent phases of COVID-19. The samples were drawn from two sources: the first 160 participants of the ongoing ImmuneRACE study, and 950 to 1,500 subjects contributed by 6 global collaborators. Where available, HLA class I and class II types were obtained from metadata supplied by the sample provider rather than from assay-based typing. The dataset comprised deeply sampled blood TCRbeta repertoires from subjects exposed to, actively infected with, or recovered from COVID-19. A freely available public database, intended as a resource for researchers studying the immune response to SARS-CoV-2, is where the repertoires were released. The prospective study material was composed of cDNA or gDNA derived from T cells, B-cell-depleted T cells, or PBMCs. A de-identified subject ID, COVID-19 status, age in years and sex were almost always included in the sample metadata. Study-level results and caveats: The amount of clinical and demographic metadata varied by source and participant and was provided uncurated.

The CDR3 contains 14 residues, cysteine and phenylalanine counted. Only the CDR3 part of the read is kept: 42 bases, read in frame from the first base. The germline V gene provides CDR1 SQVTM and CDR2 ANQGSEA. The V end loses 6 bases and the J end loses 0 bases, and a stretch of 13 bases separates them. The immunoSEQ Assay, a bias-controlled multiplex PCR, was used to amplify TCRbeta CDR3 regions from genomic DNA. The paper's data handling went like this. Nucleated cell counts per sample were estimated from amplification of reference gene primers within the assay. To quantify the absolute abundance of each unique TCRbeta CDR3 rearrangement, sequence reads were collapsed and filtered. For each sample, productive Simpson clonality was calculated as the square root of Simpson's diversity index over productive rearrangements. TCRdb took over this immuneACCESS table, retaining in-frame rearrangements with V and J assigned. Such tables are incomplete; in checked studies, under half of the missing clones stem from an unresolved V gene, and the remainder is unexplained. For V, J and clone size, that table is used; D and trimming come from the DNA. This sample is represented by roughly 100,000 clones; roughly 80% of them were singletons. Jointly, the top ten make up 26% of the sample.

On this clone: No cognate antigen has been identified for it. No base-level quality is on record; no much larger clone is a single base apart.

Whole blood was collected in K2EDTA tubes by collaborating institutions according to the institutions' own protocols. Collaborator samples were shipped for TCRbeta analysis as frozen whole blood, isolated PBMCs, or DNA extracted from either sample type. The sequenced sample consisted of peripheral blood. In this chain, TRBV29-1 is recombined with TRBJ2-3, with TRBD2 as a weak D call on 6 bases. This receptor was taken from a man between 60 and 70 years old with acute or convalescent COVID-19. The DNA sequence reads TGCAGCGTAGGAGCGGGCCCAAGCACAGATACGCAGTATTTT. The encoded protein is CSVGAGPSTDTQYF.